A selection of T cell receptor beta chains follows, all from one sample in a study of cytomegalovirus exposure and HLA in healthy donors. Assay: immunoSEQ multiplex PCR; the TCRdb copy retains only in-frame clones and omits some. In the table there are about 160,000 clones, about 80% of which are singletons. The specimen sequenced was PBMCs. The receptors derive from a man aged 18-30 years in good health and CMV-seropositive. Each CDR3 is given with its conserved first and last residue. Each record gives: CDR3 length, V gene, CDR3 protein.

>13|TRBV2
CASRGQGAGGYTF
>20|TRBV5-3
CARSSFTGTGSVSSYNEQFF
>16|TRBV28
CASSLFGQTSNQPQHF
>18|TRBV4-1
CASGLALGQGLDTGELFF
>14|TRBV2
CASSEASSTDTQYF
>12|TRBV27
CASSSGGNTIYF
>16|TRBV4-2
CASSQSERGSGNTIYF
>14|TRBV19
CASSARREDQPQHF
>14|TRBV19
CASSLRTRVGELFF
>14|TRBV2
CASRSGTDNEKLFF
>16|TRBV5-1
CASSPGTSGVQETQYF
>15|TRBV5-4
CASSRLVGGRNEQFF
>13|TRBV7-9
CASRSLGDSEAFF
>16|TRBV19
CASSIAAVANTGELFF
>13|TRBV9
CASSAGVNTEAFF
>15|TRBV7-6
CASRLGPGRGYEQYF
>15|TRBV9
CASSVARTGANVLTF
>14|TRBV7-9
CASSLTTAGNTIYF
>17|TRBV4-1
CASSQAGQATGDTEQFF
>14|TRBV28
CASNLGGAPHEQYF
>16|TRBV10-3
CAISGQPGTGGNGYTF
>16|TRBV19
CACGAVGASREETQYF
>14|TRBV2
CASSVTGGNTEAFF
>13|TRBV30
CAWSWDRAEKLFF
>16|TRBV9
CASSPTGGADNQPQHF
>12|TRBV7-2
CASNTQYYGYIF
>18|TRBV25-1
CASSSGLVGGTSTDTQYF
>13|TRBV9
CASSPPNTGELFF
>14|TRBV6-5
CASSTSDSLNEQFF
>14|TRBV19
CASSKKGAGTEAFF
>13|TRBV27
CASSMGGSKTQYF
>16|TRBV28
CASSPIRQEGNQPQHF
>15|TRBV6-1
CASSMTTGANDEQYF
>16|TRBV4-1
CASSQYSGTVSEKLFF
>13|TRBV28
CASSYRSGNTIYF
>14|TRBV27
CASSLTGYTGELFF
>14|TRBV7-6
CASSPRQGSTEAFF
>16|TRBV28
CASSDGQAASNSPLHF
>16|TRBV2
CASSEMGGTSNQPQHF
>13|TRBV19
CASSIGLTYEQYF
>17|TRBV5-4
CASSFSSGGANTGELFF
>14|TRBV15
CATSRGGGGYGYTF
>13|TRBV7-2
CASSLKSNDEQFF
>14|TRBV9
CASSVEGALDTQYF
>15|TRBV19
CASRNRGATAGELFF